This TCR beta chain appears in the sequencing data of a study of T cells in localized non-small cell lung cancer. Concerning this clone: Its antigen is undetermined.

Regarding the study as a whole: There was an association of higher blood T cell density with longer overall survival. Multi-region tumor sequencing was not done, so intratumor heterogeneity could not be excluded.

Measured with immunoSEQ multiplex PCR; TCRdb has only the in-frame clones, and not every one. The table lists 1,500 to 2,000 clones, less than 40% of them singletons. This TCR was sampled from a woman aged 40-69 years with stage I lung adenocarcinoma. Specimen: lung tumor tissue, collected before any cancer treatment.

The CDR3 DNA follows: TGTGCCAGCTCACCTCTCCCCCCGACAGGGGCGAACTATGGCTACACCTTC. Its translation: CASSPLPPTGANYGYTF. This chain uses TRBV18 with TRBJ1-2; TRBD1 matches 8 bases. The V gene's germline CDR1 is KGHSH and CDR2 LQKENI. Trimming took 3 bases from V and 2 from J; bases not matched to a gene: 11. CDR3 length: 17 amino acids.